The 20 T cell receptor beta chains below come from one sample, sequenced in a study of T cells in Graves' hyperthyroidism and ophthalmopathy. The CDR3 regions of TCR beta were amplified from RNA transcripts. The primer set for the first-round RT-PCR of the TCR CDR3 was HTBI. TCRdb fed the multiplex PCR reads into MiXCR, producing one record per CDR3 protein. The sample lists under 750,000 distinct CDR3 sequences, about 19% occurring once. Sequencing used blood. The source is a woman aged 50 to 60 with Graves' hyperthyroidism that later progressed to Graves' ophthalmopathy.

This clonotype was seen more than once but under ten times. A read error may be the cause here, since a much bigger clone is one base away. J is TRBJ2-7 and V is TRBV13; D may match TRBD1 or TRBD2 (5 bases each). This CDR3 is built from 15 residues. CDR1 and CDR2 (germline): PRHDT, FYEKMQ (reference sequence). The V end lost 6 bases, the J end lost 2 bases, and 17 bases lay between the germline ends. DNA of the CDR3: TGTGCCAGCAGTCGTAGGGGCAAGGGAGCCTACGAGCAGTACTTC. Translation gives CASSRRGKGAYEQYF.

The gene calls are TRBV7-9 and TRBJ2-3; a weak D match, TRBD2 (6 bases). Germline V lookup: CDR1 SEHNR, CDR2 FQNEAQ (reference sequence). The CDR3 runs 15 residues. Trimming cost V 5 bases and J 3 bases, with 15 bases left between them. CDR3 sequence: CASSSLRAGTDTQYF. In DNA form, the CDR3 reads TGTGCCAGCAGCAGCTTGCGGGCGGGGACAGATACGCAGTATTTT.

This clonotype was observed many times. V gene TRBV20-1 combines with J gene TRBJ1-5; 9 bases match TRBD1. Germline V gives CDR1 DFQATT, CDR2 SNEGSKA (reference sequence). With V trimmed by 3 bases and J by 7 bases, 10 bases remained unmatched. CDR3 length: 15 amino acids. The CDR3 here is CSASPPTGGGQPQHF. For the CDR3, the DNA is TGCAGTGCTAGCCCTCCGACAGGGGGAGGGCAGCCCCAGCATTTT.

The CDR3 region is CASSSERLAGVTGELFF. CDR3 in DNA: TGTGCCAGCAGCTCCGAGCGGCTAGCGGGGGTCACCGGGGAGCTGTTTTTT. The chain recombines TRBV7-2 with TRBJ2-2; 10 positions match TRBD2. This CDR3 is built from 17 residues. Germline V gene sequence: CDR1 SGHTA, CDR2 FQGNSA. V was clipped by 4 bases and J by 4 bases; unmatched bases: 9.

V gene TRBV15 combines with J gene TRBJ1-1, with D unresolved. Germline lookup yields CDR1 LNHNV and CDR2 YYDKDF (reference sequence). V was cut by 0 bases and J by 11 bases, with 16 bases left in between. CDR3 length: 14 amino acids. The CDR3 protein is CATSRDAGYFGAFF. The DNA of the CDR3 is TGTGCCACCAGCAGAGATGCGGGATACTTCGGGGCTTTCTTT.

This chain uses TRBV3-1 with TRBJ1-3; D is uncertain. Per the germline V gene, CDR1 is LGHDT and CDR2 is YNNKEL (reference sequence). The CDR3 has 13 amino acids. Trimming left V 1 base short and J 4 bases short, with 5 bases between. CDR3 nucleotide sequence: TGTGCCAGCAGCCAAGTGGACGGAAACACCATATATTTT. Residues: CASSQVDGNTIYF. Using reference TRBV3-1 and TRBJ1-3 for the parts outside the CDR3, the full variable domain is DTAVSQTPKYLVTQMGNDKSIKCEQNLGHDTMYWYKQDSKKFLKIMFSYNNKELIINETVPNRFSPKSPDKAHLNLHINSLELGDSAVYFCASSQVDGNTIYFGEGSWLTVV.

With respect to this clonotype: One end of the junction varies from germline; a read error may be responsible. The chain employs TRBV7-9 and TRBJ2-5; the match to TRBD1 covers 7 bases. Looked up from germline, CDR1 is SEHNR and CDR2 is FQNEAQ (reference sequence). This CDR3 has 15 residues. In DNA form, the CDR3 reads TGTGCCAGCAGCTTAGGGGCGGACAGGCCAGAGGCCCAGTACTTC. Protein product: CASSLGADRPEAQYF.

This clonotype appeared many times. This chain joins TRBV5-1 and TRBJ2-1; D is perhaps TRBD1 (6 bases). The CDR3 spans 16 residues. V was trimmed by 4 bases and J by 8 bases, leaving 22 bases between them. CDR1 SGHRS and CDR2 YFSETQ come from the germline V gene. The CDR3 sequence: CASSPRDNGQGYEQFF. For the CDR3, the DNA is TGCGCCAGCAGCCCCCGGGACAACGGCCAAGGGTATGAGCAGTTCTTC.

In this sample, this clonotype turned up a few times. The chain carries TRBV29-1 and TRBJ1-2; 7 nucleotides match TRBD1. CDR3 length equals 18 residues. J was trimmed by 6 bases and V by 0 bases; bases with no gene match: 19. Germline CDR1 reads SQVTM; CDR2 reads ANQGSEA. CDR3 DNA: TGCAGCGTTGAAGATACGGCCCCAAAGGTAGGGGGCGCTGATGGCTACACCTTC. Its protein product is CSVEDTAPKVGGADGYTF.

This clonotype has just a few counts. This CDR3 is CASSLKGAGWEAFF. The CDR3 DNA reads TGTGCCAGCAGCTTAAAGGGGGCGGGATGGGAAGCTTTCTTT. The genes are TRBV7-9 and TRBJ1-1; 7 bases match TRBD1. The J segment lost 8 bases and the V segment lost 2 bases, leaving 8 bases of the junction unmatched. This CDR3 has 14 residues. Germline CDR1 is SEHNR and CDR2 is FQNEAQ (reference sequence).

This clonotype has only a few counts. This chain uses TRBV20-1 with TRBJ1-1; weak D call: TRBD1 (6 bases). CDR3 length: 14 residues. Germline V gene data show CDR1 as DFQATT and CDR2 as SNEGSKA (reference sequence). V lost 0 bases and J 8 bases, leaving 16 bases between the germline ends. The CDR3, as DNA: TGCAGTGCTAGAGATCCTTCCAGGGGCTGGGAAGCTTTCTTT. Its translation is CSARDPSRGWEAFF.

CDR3 region: CASSTLKIGDSPLHF. CDR3 in DNA: TGTGCCAGCAGTACCCTTAAGATAGGGGATTCACCCCTCCACTTT. This sequence joins TRBV28 and TRBJ1-6; D may be TRBD1 (5 bases). The CDR3 loop spans 15 amino acids. V gave up 5 bases and J gave up 8 bases, with 16 bases separating them. The germline gives CDR1 MDHEN, CDR2 SYDVKM. The complete variable domain, with remaining parts taken from reference TRBV28 and TRBJ1-6, reads DVKVTQSSRYLVKRTGEKVFLECVQDMDHENMFWYRQDPGLGLRLIYFSYDVKMKEKGDIPEGYSVSREKKERFSLILESASTNQTSMYLCASSTLKIGDSPLHFGNGTRLTVT.

This clonotype was counted between two and nine times. The chain employs TRBV3-1 and TRBJ1-3; possible D gene TRBD1, 5 bases. This CDR3 comprises 17 residues. Per the germline V gene, CDR1 is LGHDT and CDR2 is YNNKEL (reference sequence). V shed 4 bases and J shed 3 bases, with 19 bases lying between them. CDR3 region: CASSPGGGGAIGNTIYF. DNA for the CDR3: TGTGCCAGCAGCCCAGGAGGTGGAGGGGCTATTGGAAACACCATATATTTT. Complete variable domain (other parts from reference TRBV3-1 and TRBJ1-3): DTAVSQTPKYLVTQMGNDKSIKCEQNLGHDTMYWYKQDSKKFLKIMFSYNNKELIINETVPNRFSPKSPDKAHLNLHINSLELGDSAVYFCASSPGGGGAIGNTIYFGEGSWLTVV.

The rearrangement uses TRBV7-2 and TRBJ1-5; D is ambiguous. Germline V gene data show CDR1 as SGHTA and CDR2 as FQGNSA. The V gene lost 7 bases and the J gene lost 3 bases, with 10 bases spanning the gap. The CDR3 sequence is 13 residues long. Written as DNA, the CDR3 is TGTGCCAGCACCCTAAATAACAATCAGCCCCAGCATTTT. Encoded protein: CASTLNNNQPQHF.

The V call is TRBV6-5, the J call TRBJ1-2, with a tentative D call TRBD1 (5 bases). The CDR3 runs to 13 residues. V lost 2 bases and J lost 8, with 12 bases in between. CDR1 and CDR2 (germline): MNHEY, SVGAGI. CDR3 in DNA: TGTGCCAGCAGTTACGGGGGAGACGGGGGCTACACCTTC. It translates to CASSYGGDGGYTF.

This chain links TRBV12-3 or TRBV12-4 with TRBJ2-2; D perhaps matches TRBD1 (5 bases). This CDR3 is 14 amino acids long. The V gene lost 7 bases and the J gene lost 6 bases, with 15 bases spanning the gap. As DNA, the CDR3 is TGTGCCAGCACTCTAGTTAGGGGCCCCGGGGAGCTGTTTTTT. This translates into CASTLVRGPGELFF.

The sample holds many counts of this clonotype. This chain uses TRBV18 with TRBJ1-1, with D unresolved. The germline gives CDR1 KGHSH, CDR2 LQKENI. V lost 8 bases to trimming and J lost 3 bases, with 10 bases between them. There are 12 residues in the CDR3. The CDR3 DNA reads as TGTGCCAGCCTCAAGGGCGACACTGAAGCTTTCTTT. Its protein product is CASLKGDTEAFF.

This clonotype was observed at least ten times. The V and J genes are TRBV20-1 and TRBJ2-1, with 7 bases aligning to TRBD2. Germline assignment: CDR1 DFQATT and CDR2 SNEGSKA (reference sequence). With 3 bases clipped from V and 8 bases from J, the junction kept 7 bases outside the gene matches. CDR3 size: 13 residues. The CDR3 nucleotides are TGCAGTGCTAGTGAACCGGGGGGTGATGAGCAGTTCTTC. Translating gives CSASEPGGDEQFF.

This clonotype was recorded a few times. The chain joins TRBV29-1 to TRBJ1-5; possibly TRBD1 for D (6 bases). Trimming cost V 2 bases and J 6 bases, with 17 bases left between them. The CDR3 has 15 residues. Germline values: CDR1 SQVTM, CDR2 ANQGSEA. CDR3 amino acids: CSVESRRGLSQPQHF. In DNA, the CDR3 is TGCAGCGTTGAATCACGCAGGGGTCTTTCTCAGCCCCAGCATTTT.

This clonotype was counted only a few times. The chain couples TRBV30 to TRBJ2-3, with D perhaps matching TRBD1 or TRBD2 (5 bases each). The CDR3 covers 14 residues. V was cut by 5 bases and J by 3 bases, with 15 bases left in between. Germline V gene data show CDR1 as GTSNPN and CDR2 as SVGIG (reference sequence). CDR3 sequence reads: CAWEVGVRTDTQYF. The CDR3 region has the DNA TGTGCCTGGGAGGTGGGGGTCCGGACAGATACGCAGTATTTT.